These 27 T cell receptor beta chains came from one sample sequenced in a study of blood T cell repertoires in COVID-19. Assay: immunoSEQ multiplex PCR; the TCRdb copy retains only in-frame clones and omits some. The data contain tens of thousands of clones, around 80% of them singletons. The source material was peripheral blood. Receptors originate from a human donor in a cohort sampled during active COVID-19.

J is TRBJ2-1 and V is TRBV29-1; D is perhaps TRBD2 (6 bases). Germline CDR1 reads SQVTM; CDR2 reads ANQGSEA. The V gene lost 4 bases and the J gene lost 7 bases, with 11 bases spanning the gap. This CDR3 spans 12 amino acids. CDR3 nucleotide sequence: TGCAGCGTTGTTGGGACTTCGAATGAGCAGTTCTTC. This codes for CSVVGTSNEQFF.

This chain uses TRBV20-1 with TRBJ1-2; 9 nucleotides line up with TRBD1. The CDR3 contains 17 residues. The V gene's germline CDR1 is DFQATT and CDR2 SNEGSKA (reference sequence). Germline trimming cut 3 bases from V and 1 base from J; bases unmatched to any gene: 12. The CDR3 nucleotides read TGCAGTGCTAGTGATGCCGGGACAGGGACCCTTAACTATGGCTACACCTTC. Protein sequence: CSASDAGTGTLNYGYTF.

J is TRBJ2-3 and V is TRBV2; TRBD2 matches 12 bases. CDR3 length equals 15 residues. Trimming at V came to 7 bases and at J to 4 bases, leaving 6 bases not matched to a gene. Germline V gene data show CDR1 as SNHLY and CDR2 as FYNNEI. The CDR3, as DNA: TGTGCCAGCATCCAAACTAGCGGGAGGCCAGATACGCAGTATTTT. Its translation is CASIQTSGRPDTQYF.

This chain connects TRBV7-6 to TRBJ2-3, with 14 bases lining up with TRBD2. CDR3 size: 18 residues. Trimming took 2 bases from V and 9 from J; bases not matched to a gene: 13. The V gene's germline CDR1 is SGHVS and CDR2 FNYEAQ. The CDR3 loop is CASSLMTSGGGQSGTQYF. As DNA, the CDR3 is TGTGCCAGCAGCTTAATGACTAGCGGGGGGGGCCAGTCAGGGACGCAGTATTTT.

This chain connects TRBV6-5 to TRBJ1-5, with TRBD1 as a possible D gene (6 bases). V lost 2 bases and J lost 5, with 16 bases in between. There are 16 residues in the CDR3. Germline-derived CDR1 and CDR2 are MNHEY and SVGAGI. The CDR3 DNA sequence: TGTGCCAGCAGTTACACCCAGAAGGGGGGGGATCAGCCCCAGCATTTT. Protein product: CASSYTQKGGDQPQHF.

CDR3 sequence (DNA): TGTGCCAGCAGCCAAGGACTAGCGGGGGGGAATGAGCAGTTCTTC. It codes for CASSQGLAGGNEQFF. This sequence joins TRBV3-1 (or the pseudogene TRBV3-2) and TRBJ2-1; 14 bases map to TRBD2. V lost 1 base and J lost 7; bases outside the gene matches: 0. The V gene's germline CDR1 is LGHDT and CDR2 YNNKEL (reference sequence). The CDR3 totals 15 residues.

The genes are TRBV9 and TRBJ2-1; 7 bases match TRBD2. J was trimmed by 11 bases and V by 0 bases; bases with no gene match: 20. From germline, CDR1 is SGDLS and CDR2 YYNGEE. The CDR3 runs to 18 residues. The CDR3, as DNA: TGTGCCAGCAGCGTAGGGACCGGGACTACTAACTCCCAGGTAAAGCAGTTCTTC. This gives the protein CASSVGTGTTNSQVKQFF.

The chain uses TRBV5-1 and TRBJ2-7, with 9 bases aligning to TRBD2. CDR1 is SGHRS, CDR2 YFSETQ, per germline. Losses at the gene ends were 1 base for V and 1 base for J; bases not matched to a gene: 9. The CDR3 is 17 residues long. The CDR3 reads CASSLPRGGAQSYEQYF. CDR3 sequence (DNA): TGCGCCAGCAGCTTGCCCCGCGGGGGGGCCCAATCCTACGAGCAGTACTTC.

This sequence joins TRBV10-3 and TRBJ2-1; weak D call: TRBD1 (5 bases). V was shortened by 10 bases and J by 10 bases, with 20 bases between the two germline ends. Germline-derived CDR1 and CDR2 are ENHRY and SYGVKD. This CDR3 has 13 residues. The CDR3 nucleotides are TGTGCCACTAATCGGGCAGGGAACGAAGAGCAGTTCTTC. Its protein product is CATNRAGNEEQFF.

The chain joins TRBV5-1 to TRBJ2-5, with D perhaps matching TRBD1 (6 bases). There are 16 residues in the CDR3. The germline V and J ends were trimmed by 0 bases and 4 bases, with 16 bases remaining between them. Looked up from germline, CDR1 is SGHRS and CDR2 is YFSETQ. CDR3 in amino acids: CASSLERYRVRETQYF. CDR3 coding DNA: TGCGCCAGCAGCTTGGAACGGTACAGGGTCAGAGAGACCCAGTACTTC.

This clone was seen only a few times. The chain joins TRBV2 to TRBJ1-1, with D unresolved. The length of the CDR3 is 13 residues. Germline CDR1 and CDR2: SNHLY and FYNNEI. Trimming pared 5 bases from V and 0 bases from J, leaving 7 bases between. The CDR3 DNA is TGTGCCAGCAGTACCAACATGAACACTGAAGCTTTCTTT. This codes for CASSTNMNTEAFF. The variable domain in full, with the rest retrieved from reference TRBV2 and TRBJ1-1, is EPEVTQTPSHQVTQMGQEVILRCVPISNHLYFYWYRQILGQKVEFLVSFYNNEISEKSEIFDDQFSVERPDGSNFTLKIRSTKLEDSAMYFCASSTNMNTEAFFGQGTRLTVV.

This clone was recorded a few times. The chain joins TRBV5-1 to TRBJ1-2; a possible D gene is TRBD1 (5 bases). CDR3 length: 14 amino acids. V was shortened by 5 bases and J by 3 bases, with 14 bases between the two germline ends. CDR1 is SGHRS and CDR2 is YFSETQ in the germline V gene. In DNA form, the CDR3 reads TGCGCCAGCAGAGACAGCCAAGGGGACTATGGCTACACCTTC. This translates into CASRDSQGDYGYTF.

This clone has just one count. The gene calls are TRBV6-6 and TRBJ2-7; no definite D call. The CDR3 has 13 residues. The germline gives CDR1 MNHNY, CDR2 SVGAGI (reference sequence). The V gene lost 6 bases and the J gene lost 4 bases, with 13 bases spanning the gap. The CDR3 DNA reads as TGTGCCAGCAGCCCCACATCGGGTTACGAGCAGTACTTC. Protein product: CASSPTSGYEQYF.

This clone was observed once. V usage is TRBV5-1 and J usage is TRBJ2-3, with D uncertain. Germline V gene sequence: CDR1 SGHRS, CDR2 YFSETQ. The CDR3 runs 12 residues. The V gene lost 4 bases and the J gene lost 4 bases, with 7 bases spanning the gap. This chain's CDR3 is CASSEDSDTQYF. The CDR3 nucleotides read TGCGCCAGCAGCGAGGATTCAGATACGCAGTATTTT.

The rearrangement joins TRBV7-9 to TRBJ1-2, with 12 bases identical to TRBD1. Germline trimming cut 5 bases from V and 7 bases from J; bases unmatched to any gene: 11. Germline V gene data show CDR1 as SEHNR and CDR2 as FQNEAQ (reference sequence). This CDR3 contains 16 residues. The CDR3 DNA follows: TGTGCCAGCAGCCTGCGCACGGGACAGGGGGCGGGTGGCTACACCTTC. It yields the protein CASSLRTGQGAGGYTF.

This chain links TRBV9 with TRBJ2-3; 14 bases align to TRBD2. The ends lost 4 bases at V and 4 bases at J; junction bases unmatched: 11. Germline lookup yields CDR1 SGDLS and CDR2 YYNGEE. This CDR3 has 18 amino acids. The CDR3 protein is CASSLGLAGGPWADTQYF. The CDR3 DNA reads as TGTGCCAGCAGCCTCGGACTAGCGGGGGGCCCCTGGGCAGATACGCAGTATTTT.

This clone was picked up a small number of times. The rearrangement joins TRBV5-1 to TRBJ2-5; 8 bases line up with TRBD1. Germline V lookup: CDR1 SGHRS, CDR2 YFSETQ. V shed 4 bases, J shed 5 bases, and the junction held 4 bases outside the gene matches. The CDR3 runs to 13 residues. In DNA, the CDR3 is TGCGCCAGCAGCGCCCAGGGGGCCGAGACCCAGTACTTC. Amino acid sequence: CASSAQGAETQYF.

In its sample, this clone was seen a few times. J is TRBJ1-1 and V is TRBV27; 7 bases are shared with TRBD1. CDR1 MNHEY and CDR2 SMNVEV come from the germline V gene (reference sequence). This CDR3 has 14 residues. Losses at the gene ends were 4 bases for V and 1 base for J; bases not matched to a gene: 3. This CDR3 is CASSSTGWNTEAFF. In nucleotides, the CDR3 is TGTGCCAGCAGTTCGACAGGGTGGAACACTGAAGCTTTCTTT.

V gene TRBV3-1 (or the pseudogene TRBV3-2) combines with J gene TRBJ1-6; D unresolved. The germline gives CDR1 LGHDT, CDR2 YNNKEL (reference sequence). Trimming cost V 4 bases and J 14 bases, with 12 bases left between them. The CDR3 is 12 amino acids. In nucleotides, the CDR3 is TGTGCCAGCAGCCCGTCGGGGTTCTCCCTCCACTTT. Its protein is CASSPSGFSLHF.

The chain is built from TRBV7-2 and TRBJ2-7; 8 bases map to TRBD2. V shed 4 bases and J 4 bases; nucleotides not matched to a gene: 9. Germline CDR1 is SGHTA and CDR2 is FQGNSA. The CDR3 sequence is 15 residues long. This CDR3 reads CASSSRGGLSYEQYF. CDR3 sequence (DNA): TGTGCCAGCAGCTCCCGGGGGGGACTGTCATACGAGCAGTACTTC.

This clone showed up just a few times. The V gene is TRBV28, the J gene TRBJ1-2; TRBD1 is a possible D gene (5 bases). V was pared by 5 bases and J by 8 bases, with 18 bases between. The CDR3 has 14 residues. The V gene's germline CDR1 is MDHEN and CDR2 SYDVKM. DNA for the CDR3: TGTGCCAGCAGTACGGCAGGGTCAGGAGGGGGCTACACCTTC. Encoded protein: CASSTAGSGGGYTF.

This chain's CDR3 is CASSFSANTGELFF. CDR3 DNA sequence: TGTGCCAGCAGCTTTTCAGCGAACACCGGGGAGCTGTTTTTT. The gene calls are TRBV11-3 and TRBJ2-2, with D unclear. CDR3 size: 14 residues. Germline V lookup: CDR1 SGHNT, CDR2 YENEEA. Trimming removed 3 bases at V and 0 bases at J, with 5 bases between.

This clone was observed a single time. The chain combines TRBV5-5 with TRBJ2-2; tentatively, D is TRBD1 (5 bases). CDR3 size: 16 residues. From germline, CDR1 is SGHKS and CDR2 YYEKEE (reference sequence). Deletions cut 1 base from V and 0 bases from J, with 10 bases between. Here the CDR3 reads CASSLMGHANTGELFF. The CDR3 nucleotides read TGTGCCAGCAGCTTGATGGGGCACGCGAACACCGGGGAGCTGTTTTTT.

This clone was counted only a few times. The V call is TRBV6-2 or TRBV6-3, the J call TRBJ2-3; D remains ambiguous. The V end was cut by 2 bases, the J end by 1 base, with 10 bases between. Germline CDR1 MNHEY, CDR2 SVGEGT. The CDR3 spans 15 residues. Written as DNA, the CDR3 is TGTGCCAGCAGTTACCCCGTGGGCGGCACAGATACGCAGTATTTT. Translating gives CASSYPVGGTDTQYF.

The genes are TRBV11-3 and TRBJ1-1; tentatively, D is TRBD1 (5 bases). The CDR3 totals 17 residues. Trimming took off 5 bases at V and 2 bases at J, with 21 bases between the two ends. Germline CDR1 reads SGHNT; CDR2 reads YENEEA. The CDR3 nucleotides are TGTGCCAGCAGCCTAATCAGCAGGGATTACCTAAACACTGAAGCTTTCTTT. Translating gives CASSLISRDYLNTEAFF.

This clone was observed a few times. CDR3 DNA sequence: TGTGCCAGCAGTGAAGTCCAGGGCCCCCGTGGGCTCACTGAAGCTTTCTTT. This encodes CASSEVQGPRGLTEAFF. The chain links TRBV6-1 to TRBJ1-1; possibly TRBD1 for D (5 bases). Trimming left V 1 base short and J 4 bases short, with 19 bases between. CDR1 is MNHNS, CDR2 SASEGT, per germline. The CDR3 totals 17 residues.

The rearrangement uses TRBV20-1 and TRBJ2-1, with D unresolved. The CDR3 contains 15 residues. V dropped 3 bases and J dropped 0 bases, with 12 bases sitting between them. Germline lookup yields CDR1 DFQATT and CDR2 SNEGSKA (reference sequence). The CDR3 DNA reads TGCAGTGCTAGTTATGCTACCCGCTCCTACAATGAGCAGTTCTTC. As protein: CSASYATRSYNEQFF.